These 11 T cell receptor beta chains were sequenced from one sample in a study of tumor and adjacent non-tumor tissue in lung cancer. The template was RNA from unsorted bulk tissue. The normal lung tissue was taken more than 3 cm from the tumor edge. A modified ARM-PCR protocol with three rounds of nested PCR amplified TCRbeta. One entry per CDR3 protein, called by TCRdb with MiXCR from the multiplex PCR reads. The profile covers roughly 120,000 distinct CDR3 sequences, with 60% to 80% appearing a single time and roughly 20% taken by the ten largest. Sequencing input: distant non-tumor lung tissue. The receptor source for this set is a man aged 55 to 70 with non-small cell lung cancer.

This clonotype was counted between two and nine times. CDR3 amino acids: CSATLRDSFYGYTF. The CDR3 nucleotides read TGCAGTGCAACCTTAAGGGACAGCTTCTATGGCTACACCTTC. This chain links TRBV20-1 with TRBJ1-2; 7 bases match TRBD1. Trimming at V came to 6 bases and at J to 4 bases, leaving 11 bases not matched to a gene. The CDR3 extends over 14 amino acids. The germline V gene encodes CDR1 DFQATT and CDR2 SNEGSKA (reference sequence).

Concerning this clonotype itself: A read error may produce the germline difference seen at one junction end. V and J are TRBV4-3 and TRBJ1-4; D is possibly TRBD1 (5 bases). Germline assignment: CDR1 LGHNA and CDR2 YSLEER. The CDR3 loop spans 13 amino acids. The CDR3, as DNA: TGCGCCTGCAGCCAAGACAGAGGTGAAAAACTGTTTTTT. It is translated as CACSQDRGEKLFF.

Remarks on this clonotype: At one boundary the junction diverges from the germline segment, which might be a read error. The chain joins TRBV2 to TRBJ2-1, with a weak D call TRBD2 (5 bases). This CDR3 comprises 13 residues. Germline CDR1 is SNHLY and CDR2 is FYNNEI. The CDR3 DNA reads as TGTGCCAACAGTGAAGGCGGGTACAATGAGCAGTTCTTC. Translated, it gives CANSEGGYNEQFF.

The chain employs TRBV6-5 and TRBJ1-1; D remains unclear. The CDR3 spans 14 residues. Germline assignment: CDR1 MNHEY and CDR2 SVGAGI. With 4 bases removed from V and 1 base from J, the gap between germline ends came to 10 bases. The CDR3, as DNA: TGTGCCAGCAGTTTCTCAAACACGAACACTGAAGCTTTCTTT. It specifies CASSFSNTNTEAFF.

The chain is built from TRBV21-1 and TRBJ1-6; TRBD1, the D gene given by the table, was not confirmed from the DNA. TRBV21-1 represents a pseudogene. This CDR3 comprises 13 residues. DNA of the CDR3: TGTGCCAGCAGCTCATCGGGACAGGAGACACTCCACTTT. Translation: CASSSSGQETLHF.

With regard to this clonotype: Germline is not matched at one junction end, which may reflect a read error. The chain joins TRBV29-1 to TRBJ2-1; D is tentatively TRBD1 or TRBD2 (6 bases each). The CDR3 runs 13 residues. Germline values: CDR1 SQVTM, CDR2 ANQGSEA. The CDR3 bases are TGCAGTGCGCAAAGGGGGGCGAGTAATGAGCGGTTCTTC. Protein sequence: CSAQRGASNERFF.

Concerning this clonotype itself: This may come from a read error, since a much larger clone is one base off. This chain connects TRBV6-5 to TRBJ1-2; TRBD1 matches 7 bases. This CDR3 has 15 amino acids. Trimming cost V 4 bases and J 8 bases; bases outside gene matches: 13. Germline lookup yields CDR1 MNHEY and CDR2 SVGAGI. The DNA for the CDR3 is TGTGCCAGCAGTTCCGACAGGGCTACTTCAGAGGGCTACACCTTC. Amino acid sequence: CASSSDRATSEGYTF.

About this clonotype itself: The junction departs from the called germline gene at one end, perhaps through a read error. V usage is TRBV28 and J usage is TRBJ1-6, with TRBD1 identical over 7 bases. The germline CDR1 and CDR2 sequences are MDHEN and SYDVKM. The CDR3 contains 15 residues. Here the CDR3 DNA reads TGTACCAGCAGCCCGGGGACAGCCTATAATTCACCCCTCCACTTT. Its translation: CTSSPGTAYNSPLHF.

The V gene is TRBV29-1, the J gene TRBJ2-1; D gene uncertain. Trimming cost V 1 base and J 8 bases, with 12 bases left between them. Germline assignment: CDR1 SQVTM and CDR2 ANQGSEA. The CDR3 is made up of 13 amino acids. CDR3 DNA sequence: TGCAGCGTTGAAGCCTCCGGGCCCCATGAGCAGTTCTTC. It specifies CSVEASGPHEQFF.

The gene calls are TRBV4-1 and TRBJ2-2, with TRBD2 matching over 8 bases. The CDR3 covers 18 residues. Unmatched junction bases numbered 15, after V lost 3 bases and J lost 6 bases. The V gene's germline CDR1 is MGHRA and CDR2 YSYEKL. CDR3 bases: TGCGCCAGCAGCCAGGCCCTGACTATCGGGAGGGCCTCCGGGGAGCTGTTTTTT. Translated, it gives CASSQALTIGRASGELFF.

Concerning this clonotype itself: One end of the junction fails to match germline, which may point to a read error. The chain combines TRBV4-1 with TRBJ2-2; D is uncertain. The CDR3 is 16 residues long. Germline V gene lookup returns CDR1 MGHRA and CDR2 YSYEKL. Written as DNA, the CDR3 is TGCGCCAGCAGCCAAGAGTTATTGGGGAACACAGGGGAGCTGTTTTTT. This codes for CASSQELLGNTGELFF.